This T cell receptor beta chain was sequenced in a study of vaccination effects on CD4 cells after COVID-19 (dated by TCRdb to 2021 to 2024). Describing the broader study: Two doses of either the BNT162b2 or the mRNA-1273 mRNA SARS-CoV-2 vaccine were administered to participants. SARS-CoV-2 spike-specific CD4+ TCR repertoires from before and after mRNA vaccination were compared in COVID-19 convalescent patients and in infection-naive vaccine recipients. The full study included 10 COVID-19 convalescent patients and a few SARS-CoV-2-naive healthy vaccine recipients. The Oncomine TCR Beta short-read assay on an Illumina iSeq 100 was used to sequence cultures from other donors in the study. Broader findings and caveats from the paper: The study was limited by a small number of convalescent patients and lacked early post-infection timepoints. At late post-vaccination timepoints, both infection-induced and vaccine-induced clones showed marked clonal contraction, consistent with waning T cell responses. In healthy vaccine recipients, vaccine-induced clones were almost all SARS-CoV-2 mono-reactive, with only 1 of 255 being cross-reactive with common cold coronaviruses.

The V and J ends are trimmed by 3 bases and 0 bases, leaving 8 bases between them. From cysteine to phenylalanine, the CDR3 is 14 amino acids long. Only the CDR3 region is kept as DNA, spanning 42 bases read in frame from base 1. The germline V gene yields MNHNS for CDR1 and SASEGT for CDR2. As regards this clone: Its recognized antigen is unknown. No base quality information exists; no much larger clone differs at one position.

Library prep was done by the immunoSEQ multiplex PCR assay. DNA from the cultured and isolated CD4+ T cells underwent TCR beta CDR3 sequencing. Processing in the source paper ran as follows. Non-productive TCR sequences were removed, reads were trimmed to the CDR3 region, and CDR3s of at least 7 amino acids were retained. Antigen-specific clonotypes were identified with the MANAFEST web app by comparing expansion in peptide wells against reference cultures. For clones to be considered positive, expansion at FDR<0.05 versus reference and all other wells, an odds ratio above 5, and a frequency above 0.1% in two replicate wells were required. A clonotype was called cross-reactive if it was significantly expanded both in SARS-CoV-2 spike wells and in at least one common cold coronavirus spike condition. Levenshtein distance calculated with the stringdist R package was used to assess CDR3 similarity, and unrooted trees were constructed with ape in R 3.6.1. TCRdb stores this immuneACCESS table with in-frame sequences only. Part of the clones is absent; in the studies checked, under half of the shortfall reflects unresolved V genes, and no reason is known for the rest. V and J calls and clone size are those listed in that table; D and trimming were worked out from the DNA. This sample has about 79,000 clones in its table, and around 74% of those were observed once. Under 2% of the sample lies in the top ten.

The ViraFEST assay stimulated PBMC with viral peptide pools and then used TCR sequencing to identify antigen-specific CD4+ T cell clonotypes by expansion. After 10 to 11 days of culture, CD4+ T cells were isolated with the EasySep CD4+ T cell isolation kit. Healthy vaccine recipients had no prior SARS-CoV-2 infection, confirmed by negative nucleocapsid antibodies before and after vaccination. Each well held under 2.5 million PBMC cultured in IMDM containing 5% human AB serum, about 10 IU/ml IL-2 and gentamicin, along with roughly 10 ug/ml peptides. On days 3 and 7, half of the culture medium was replaced with fresh IL-2-containing medium. Unless otherwise noted, each peptide stimulation condition was cultured in triplicate wells. PBMC were separated from whole blood using Ficoll-Paque Plus gradient centrifugation and were then either cryopreserved at -140C or used fresh. The overlapping peptide pools covered the spike proteins of SARS-CoV-2 and of the common cold coronaviruses HCoV-NL63, HCoV-OC43 and HCoV-229E. Genomic DNA was extracted from cultured CD4+ T cells with the QIAamp micro DNA kit.

Sample: CD4+ T cells from PBMCs cultured with HCoV-229E spike peptides, taken before COVID-19 vaccination. Per the publication, the cell subset or site label means: HCoV-229E spike overlapping peptide pool stimulation. The receptor comes from a human donor who received a COVID-19 vaccine. The V and J genes are TRBV6-1 and TRBJ1-2; the D gene remains uncertain. This receptor has the CDR3 CASSDRPSNYGYTF. Here is the DNA: TGTGCCAGCAGTGACCGGCCGTCTAACTATGGCTACACCTTC.